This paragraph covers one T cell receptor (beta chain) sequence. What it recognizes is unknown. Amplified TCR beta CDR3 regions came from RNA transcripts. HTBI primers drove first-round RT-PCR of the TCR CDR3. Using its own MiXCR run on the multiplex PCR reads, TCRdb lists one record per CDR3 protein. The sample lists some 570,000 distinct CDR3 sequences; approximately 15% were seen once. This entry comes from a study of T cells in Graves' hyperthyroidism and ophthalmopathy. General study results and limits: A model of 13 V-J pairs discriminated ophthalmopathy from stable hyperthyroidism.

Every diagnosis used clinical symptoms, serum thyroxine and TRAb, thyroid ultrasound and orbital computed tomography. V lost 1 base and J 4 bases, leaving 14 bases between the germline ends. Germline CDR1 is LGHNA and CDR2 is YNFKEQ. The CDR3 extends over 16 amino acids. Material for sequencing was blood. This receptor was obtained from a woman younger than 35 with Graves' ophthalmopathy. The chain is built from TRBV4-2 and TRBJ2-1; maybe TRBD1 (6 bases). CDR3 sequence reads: CASSQVIGRGYNEQFF. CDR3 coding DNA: TGTGCCAGCAGCCAAGTGATCGGCAGGGGATACAATGAGCAGTTCTTC.